A single sample is the source of the 12 T cell receptor beta chains below, sequenced in a study of blood T cell repertoires in COVID-19. Sequencing used immunoSEQ multiplex PCR; TCRdb keeps in-frame clones, though not all of them. The sample carries some 290,000 clones, around 90% recorded once. Sequencing was performed on PBMCs or T cells enriched from blood (not recorded which). These receptors were collected from a woman aged 40 to 49 with acute COVID-19.

The genes are TRBV6-5 and TRBJ1-2; D is possibly TRBD1 (5 bases). The V end was cut by 2 bases, the J end by 1 base, with 8 bases between. CDR1 MNHEY and CDR2 SVGAGI come from the germline V gene. The CDR3 is 14 residues long. CDR3: CASSYIGGNYGYTF. The CDR3 DNA reads as TGTGCCAGCAGTTACATCGGGGGTAACTATGGCTACACCTTC.

This chain joins TRBV28 and TRBJ2-7; 7 bases line up with TRBD1. The germline V gene encodes CDR1 MDHEN and CDR2 SYDVKM. The CDR3 sequence is 14 residues long. V gave up 3 bases and J gave up 6 bases; unmatched junction bases: 8. The CDR3 region has the DNA TGTGCCAGCAGTTTTCAATTGGACAGGACCGAGCAGTACTTC. This codes for CASSFQLDRTEQYF.

This clone has only a few counts. The V and J genes are TRBV19 and TRBJ1-1; a possible D gene is TRBD1 (6 bases). Germline CDR1 is LNHDA and CDR2 is SQIVND (reference sequence). The CDR3 is 12 residues long. V gave up 5 bases and J gave up 5 bases, with 9 bases separating them. CDR3 DNA: TGTGCCAGTAGTCCGCAGGGGACTGAAGCTTTCTTT. It yields the protein CASSPQGTEAFF.

The genes are TRBV19 and TRBJ1-1, with D unresolved. The germline gives CDR1 LNHDA, CDR2 SQIVND (reference sequence). The CDR3 has 15 amino acids. Trimming took off 1 base at V and 1 base at J, with 10 bases between the two ends. CDR3 amino acids: CASSIVGRPNTEAFF. Here the CDR3 DNA reads TGTGCCAGTAGTATAGTGGGCAGACCGAACACTGAAGCTTTCTTT. Full variable domain (missing parts from reference TRBV19 and TRBJ1-1): DGGITQSPKYLFRKEGQNVTLSCEQNLNHDAMYWYRQDPGQGLRLIYYSQIVNDFQKGDIAEGYSVSREKKESFPLTVTSAQKNPTAFYLCASSIVGRPNTEAFFGQGTRLTVV.

The genes are TRBV11-2 and TRBJ2-1; a possible D gene is TRBD1 (5 bases). The CDR3 has 15 amino acids. Trimming left V 1 base short and J 7 bases short, with 14 bases between. Germline CDR1 and CDR2: SGHAT and FQNNGV. The CDR3 region is CASSLVGDLVNEQFF. The CDR3 nucleotides are TGTGCCAGCAGCTTAGTAGGGGATTTAGTTAATGAGCAGTTCTTC.

CDR3 DNA sequence: TGTGCCACCAGTGATCCACGGACAGGGAGGAATGAGCAGTTCTTC. Its translation is CATSDPRTGRNEQFF. This chain joins TRBV24-1 and TRBJ2-1; 8 bases agree with TRBD1. Germline assignment: CDR1 KGHDR and CDR2 SFDVKD. V trimming: 3 bases; J trimming: 7 bases; junction bases outside the gene matches: 7. CDR3 length equals 15 residues.

This chain links TRBV27 with TRBJ1-4; tentative D call: TRBD1 (6 bases). The V end was cut by 2 bases, the J end by 7 bases, with 14 bases between. Per the germline V gene, CDR1 is MNHEY and CDR2 is SMNVEV (reference sequence). The length of the CDR3 is 15 residues. The CDR3 nucleotides are TGTGCCAGCAGTTTAATTAGGGGGGGAGGTGAAAAACTGTTTTTT. As protein: CASSLIRGGGEKLFF.

CDR3 in amino acids: CASSDLDSYGYTF. The CDR3 DNA sequence: TGTGCCAGCAGTGATCTAGACAGCTATGGCTACACCTTC. The chain has TRBV25-1 and TRBJ1-2; the D gene is possibly TRBD1 (5 bases). Germline CDR1 is MGHDK and CDR2 is SYGVNS. The V end lost 3 bases, the J end lost 4 bases, and 9 bases lay between the germline ends. This CDR3 is built from 13 residues.

The chain joins TRBV7-6 to TRBJ1-5; D is undetermined. Trimming removed 1 base at V and 5 bases at J, with 6 bases between. CDR1 SGHVS and CDR2 FNYEAQ come from the germline V gene. The CDR3 is made up of 13 amino acids. The CDR3 bases are TGTGCCAGCAGCTTAGGGAGGGATCAGCCCCAGCATTTT. It translates to CASSLGRDQPQHF. The variable domain in full, with the rest retrieved from reference TRBV7-6 and TRBJ1-5, is GAGVSQSPRYKVTKRGQDVALRCDPISGHVSLYWYRQALGQGPEFLTYFNYEAQQDKSGLPNDRFSAERPEGSISTLTIQRTEQRDSAMYRCASSLGRDQPQHFGDGTRLSIL.

This chain joins TRBV27 and TRBJ1-4; possible D gene TRBD1, 6 bases. CDR1 and CDR2 (germline): MNHEY, SMNVEV (reference sequence). Deletions cut 5 bases from V and 7 bases from J, with 17 bases between. The length of the CDR3 is 15 residues. The CDR3 here is CASSPDQGSGEKLFF. The DNA of the CDR3 is TGTGCCAGCAGTCCCGACCAGGGGTCTGGTGAAAAACTGTTTTTT.

This clone was detected only a few times. The chain recombines TRBV24-1 with TRBJ1-5; D is possibly TRBD1 (5 bases). The germline gives CDR1 KGHDR, CDR2 SFDVKD. This CDR3 contains 18 residues. V gave up 2 bases and J gave up 0 bases, with 16 bases separating them. The CDR3 here is CATSDSWGGGDSNQPQHF. CDR3 bases: TGTGCCACCAGTGATTCCTGGGGGGGAGGAGATAGCAATCAGCCCCAGCATTTT.

This sequence joins TRBV5-1 and TRBJ1-5, with D maybe TRBD1 (6 bases). Germline V gene sequence: CDR1 SGHRS, CDR2 YFSETQ. Deletions cut 4 bases from V and 5 bases from J, with 13 bases between. The CDR3 totals 14 residues. DNA of the CDR3: TGCGCCAGCAGCCCATCCTCAGGGGATCAGCCCCAGCATTTT. It yields the protein CASSPSSGDQPQHF.